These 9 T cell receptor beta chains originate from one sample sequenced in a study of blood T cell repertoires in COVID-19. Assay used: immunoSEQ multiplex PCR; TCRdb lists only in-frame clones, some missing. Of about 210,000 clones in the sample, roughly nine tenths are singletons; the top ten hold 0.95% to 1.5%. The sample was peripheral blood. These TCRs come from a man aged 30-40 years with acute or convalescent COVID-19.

The CDR3 bases are TGTGCCAGCAGCCAACGGGACAGGGCGGGGTACAATGAGCAGTTCTTC. This sequence encodes CASSQRDRAGYNEQFF. The V call is TRBV14, the J call TRBJ2-1, with 9 bases that match TRBD1. V shed 2 bases, J shed 4 bases, and the junction held 6 bases outside the gene matches. CDR1 is SGHDN, CDR2 FVKESK, per germline. CDR3 length: 16 residues.

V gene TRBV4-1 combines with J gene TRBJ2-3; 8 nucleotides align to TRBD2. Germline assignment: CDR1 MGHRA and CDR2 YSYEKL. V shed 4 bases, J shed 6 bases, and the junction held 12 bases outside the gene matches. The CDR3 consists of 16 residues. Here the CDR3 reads CASSLLSRGDLDTQYF. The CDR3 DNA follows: TGCGCCAGCAGCCTCCTCTCGCGGGGGGACTTGGATACGCAGTATTTT.

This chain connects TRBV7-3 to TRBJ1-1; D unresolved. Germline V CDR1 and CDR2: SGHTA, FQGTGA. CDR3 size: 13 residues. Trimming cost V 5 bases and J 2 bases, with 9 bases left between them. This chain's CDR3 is CASSPGPNTEAFF. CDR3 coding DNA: TGTGCCAGCAGCCCAGGCCCTAACACTGAAGCTTTCTTT.

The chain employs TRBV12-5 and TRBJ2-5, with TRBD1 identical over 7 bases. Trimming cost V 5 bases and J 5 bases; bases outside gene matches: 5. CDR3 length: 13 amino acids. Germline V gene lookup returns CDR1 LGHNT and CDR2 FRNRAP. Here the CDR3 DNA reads TGTGCTAGTGGTGGCAGGGGGTACGAGACCCAGTACTTC. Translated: CASGGRGYETQYF.

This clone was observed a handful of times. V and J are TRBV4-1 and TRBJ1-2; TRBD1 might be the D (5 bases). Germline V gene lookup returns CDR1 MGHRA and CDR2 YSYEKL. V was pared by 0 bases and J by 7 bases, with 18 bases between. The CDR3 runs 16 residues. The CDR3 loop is CASSQDVSVQGFGYTF. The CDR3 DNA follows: TGCGCCAGCAGCCAAGATGTTTCAGTTCAGGGATTTGGCTACACCTTC.

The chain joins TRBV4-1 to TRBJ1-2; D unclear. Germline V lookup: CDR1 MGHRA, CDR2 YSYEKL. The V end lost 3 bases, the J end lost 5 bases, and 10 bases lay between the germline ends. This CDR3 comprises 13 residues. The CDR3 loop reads CASSQVNMYGYTF. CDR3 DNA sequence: TGCGCCAGCAGCCAGGTCAACATGTATGGCTACACCTTC.

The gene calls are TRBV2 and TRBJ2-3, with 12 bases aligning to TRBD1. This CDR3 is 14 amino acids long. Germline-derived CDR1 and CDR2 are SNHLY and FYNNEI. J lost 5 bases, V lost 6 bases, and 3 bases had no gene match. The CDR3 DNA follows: TGTGCCAGCAGAGGGACAGGGGGCTTAGATACGCAGTATTTT. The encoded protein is CASRGTGGLDTQYF.

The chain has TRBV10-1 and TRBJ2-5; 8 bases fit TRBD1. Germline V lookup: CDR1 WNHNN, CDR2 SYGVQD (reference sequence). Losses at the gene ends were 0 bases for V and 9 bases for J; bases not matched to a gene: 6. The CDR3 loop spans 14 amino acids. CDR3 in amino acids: CASSESWDRNPQYF. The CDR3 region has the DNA TGCGCCAGCAGTGAGTCCTGGGACAGGAATCCCCAGTACTTC.

The CDR3: CASNRDREGNQPQHF. The CDR3 nucleotides are TGTGCCAGCAACCGGGACAGGGAAGGCAATCAGCCCCAGCATTTT. The chain is built from TRBV2 and TRBJ1-5; 9 bases line up with TRBD1. This CDR3 contains 15 residues. Germline assignment: CDR1 SNHLY and CDR2 FYNNEI. V lost 7 bases and J lost 2; bases outside the gene matches: 6.